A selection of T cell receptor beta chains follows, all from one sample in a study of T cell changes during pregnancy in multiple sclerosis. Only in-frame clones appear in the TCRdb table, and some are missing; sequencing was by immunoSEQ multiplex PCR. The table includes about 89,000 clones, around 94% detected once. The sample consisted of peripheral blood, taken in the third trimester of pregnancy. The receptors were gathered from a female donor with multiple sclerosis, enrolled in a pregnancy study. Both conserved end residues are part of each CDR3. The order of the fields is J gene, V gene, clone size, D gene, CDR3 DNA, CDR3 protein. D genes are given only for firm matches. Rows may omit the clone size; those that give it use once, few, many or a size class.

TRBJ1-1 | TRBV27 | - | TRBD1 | TGTGCCAGCAGGCACAGGGGGAACACTGAAGCTTTCTTT | CASRHRGNTEAFF
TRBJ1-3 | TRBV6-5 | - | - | TGTGCCAGCAGTTACTCAAGGGGTATTGGAAACACCATATATTTT | CASSYSRGIGNTIYF
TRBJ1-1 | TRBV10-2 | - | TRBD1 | TGCGCCACCCGACAAGGACAGGGGGCTTTGAGCACTGAAGCTTTCTTT | CATRQGQGALSTEAFF
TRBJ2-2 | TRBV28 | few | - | TGTGCCAGCAGTCCTGGTGGGGGGATCGGGGCCGGGGAGCTGTTTTTT | CASSPGGGIGAGELFF
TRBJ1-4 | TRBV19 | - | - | TGTGCCAGTAGTATATCTCCTGCAACTAATGAAAAACTGTTTTTT | CASSISPATNEKLFF
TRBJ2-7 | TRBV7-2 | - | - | TGTGCCAGCAGCTTAGTTGGAGGGCTATACGAGCAGTACTTC | CASSLVGGLYEQYF
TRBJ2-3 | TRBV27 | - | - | TGTGCCAGCAGCCGATCTAGTTTTAGCATTGATACGCAGTATTTT | CASSRSSFSIDTQYF
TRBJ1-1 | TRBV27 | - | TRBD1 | TGTGCCAGCAGTGGGGACAGGGTGACTGAAGCTTTCTTT | CASSGDRVTEAFF
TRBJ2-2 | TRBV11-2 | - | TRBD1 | TGTGCCAGCAGCTTAGGGACAGGGGGGTACACCGGGGAGCTGTTTTTT | CASSLGTGGYTGELFF
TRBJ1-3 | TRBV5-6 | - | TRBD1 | TGTGCCAGCAGCTTTCGACAGGGTAGTTCTGGAAACACCATATATTTT | CASSFRQGSSGNTIYF
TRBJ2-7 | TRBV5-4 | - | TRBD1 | TGTGCCAGCAGCTTGGCAGGGGGTTTCGAGCAGTACTTC | CASSLAGGFEQYF
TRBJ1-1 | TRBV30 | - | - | TGTGCCTGGAGTAGGAGAGGGAGCCTGAACACTGAAGCTTTCTTT | CAWSRRGSLNTEAFF
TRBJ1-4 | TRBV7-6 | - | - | TGTGCCAGCAGCTTAGAGAGGTCGGGGTCATCTAATGAAAAACTGTTTTTT | CASSLERSGSSNEKLFF
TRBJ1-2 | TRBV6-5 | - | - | TGTGCCAGCATGCGGACAGAGGACTATGGCTACACCTTC | CASMRTEDYGYTF
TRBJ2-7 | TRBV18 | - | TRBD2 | TGTGCCAGCTCGTGGGGGGGAGGGGTTCCCTACGAGCAGTACTTC | CASSWGGGVPYEQYF
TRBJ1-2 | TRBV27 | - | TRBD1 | TGTGCCAGCCGTAGGGGGCCACTTGGGGGCTACACCTTC | CASRRGPLGGYTF
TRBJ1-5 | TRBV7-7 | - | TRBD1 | TGTGCCAGCAGCTCTCACAGGGGGCCGGGACAGCCCCAGCATTTT | CASSSHRGPGQPQHF
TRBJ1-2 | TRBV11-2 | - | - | TGTGCCAGCAGCTCTCCGGGACTTATCTATGGCTACACCTTC | CASSSPGLIYGYTF
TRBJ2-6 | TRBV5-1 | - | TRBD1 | TGCGCCAGCAGCCCATCCGGGACAGGGAGCTCTGGGGCCAACGTCCTGACTTTC | CASSPSGTGSSGANVLTF
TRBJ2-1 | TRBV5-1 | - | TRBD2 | TGCGCCAGCAGCTTGGGCCTAGCGGGCCTCTACAATGAGCAGTTCTTC | CASSLGLAGLYNEQFF
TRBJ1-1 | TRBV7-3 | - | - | TGTGCCAGCAGCTTGTCACCCTCGGTCACTGAAGCTTTCTTT | CASSLSPSVTEAFF
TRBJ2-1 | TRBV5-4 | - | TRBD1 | TGTGCCAGCAGCTACGACAGGGGGCCTTACAATGAGCAGTTCTTC | CASSYDRGPYNEQFF
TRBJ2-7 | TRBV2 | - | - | TGTGCCAGCAGCCTAGGCCTCTACGAGCAGTACTTC | CASSLGLYEQYF
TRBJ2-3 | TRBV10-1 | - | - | TGCGCCAGCAGGCGGGACAGCGGCACAGATACGCAGTATTTT | CASRRDSGTDTQYF
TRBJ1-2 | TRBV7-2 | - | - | TGTGCCAGCAGCTTAGATCGAGCATATGGCTACACCTTC | CASSLDRAYGYTF
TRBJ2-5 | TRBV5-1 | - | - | TGCGCCAGCAGATTGGGGTCTGGGGCGGCGGAGACCCAGTACTTC | CASRLGSGAAETQYF
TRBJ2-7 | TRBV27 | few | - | TGTGCCAGCAACATACCCGGCGGGGAGCAGTACTTC | CASNIPGGEQYF
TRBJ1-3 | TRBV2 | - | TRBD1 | TGTGCCAGCATACGACAGGGAAATCCTGGAAACACCATATATTTT | CASIRQGNPGNTIYF
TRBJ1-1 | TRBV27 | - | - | TGTGCCAGCAGTTTATTTGCAGGGCCGAACACTGAAGCTTTCTTT | CASSLFAGPNTEAFF
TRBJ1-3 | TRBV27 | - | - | TGTGCCAGCAGTTTATCCTGGAGCTCTGGAAACACCATATATTTT | CASSLSWSSGNTIYF
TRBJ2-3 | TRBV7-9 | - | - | TGTGCCAGCAGCTTAGAGGGGTTCTGGTCCCCAGATACGCAGTATTTT | CASSLEGFWSPDTQYF
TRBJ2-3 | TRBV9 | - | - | TGTGCCAGCAGCGTAGGCGCTTCACGGTCCACAGATACGCAGTATTTT | CASSVGASRSTDTQYF
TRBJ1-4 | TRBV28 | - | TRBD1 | TGTGCCAGCAGTTTCCGAGGGGGCCGAGAAAAACTGTTTTTT | CASSFRGGREKLFF
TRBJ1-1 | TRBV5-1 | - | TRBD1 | TGCGCCAGCAGCTTGGGACAGGGCCAATGGGACACTGAAGCTTTCTTT | CASSLGQGQWDTEAFF
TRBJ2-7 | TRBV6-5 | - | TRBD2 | TGTGCCAGCAGTTACGATCGGCTAGCGGGAGGGCGGGAGCAGTACTTC | CASSYDRLAGGREQYF
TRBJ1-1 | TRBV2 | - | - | TGTGCCTCCCTAGGGGATACGCACACTGAAGCTTTCTTT | CASLGDTHTEAFF
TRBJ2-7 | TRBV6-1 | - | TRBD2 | TGTGCCAGCACCCCTCGCGGGAGGACATACGAGCAGTACTTC | CASTPRGRTYEQYF
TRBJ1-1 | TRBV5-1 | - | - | TGCGCCAGCAGCTTGGCCACGGTGAACACTGAAGCTTTCTTT | CASSLATVNTEAFF
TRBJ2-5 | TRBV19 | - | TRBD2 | TGTGCCAGTAGTTCCCTAGCGGGAGTTGGGGAGACCCAGTACTTC | CASSSLAGVGETQYF
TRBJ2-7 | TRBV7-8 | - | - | TGTGCCAGCAGCAAAATAACCGGGGGCGAGCAGTACTTC | CASSKITGGEQYF
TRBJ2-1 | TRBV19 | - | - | TGTGCCAGTAAATTACTAGCCCATTCCTACAATGAGCAGTTCTTC | CASKLLAHSYNEQFF
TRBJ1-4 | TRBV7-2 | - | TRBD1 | TGTGCCAGCAGCTTAAACGGGGCAGGGGGTGAAAAACTGTTTTTT | CASSLNGAGGEKLFF
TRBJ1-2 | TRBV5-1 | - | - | TGCGCCAGCAGCTTGGAGGCCGACTTGCAGCCCAACTACACCTTC | CASSLEADLQPNYTF
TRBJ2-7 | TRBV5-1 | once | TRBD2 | TGCGCCAGCAGCTTAGGCGGGAGCTCCTCCTACGAGCAGTACTTC | CASSLGGSSSYEQYF